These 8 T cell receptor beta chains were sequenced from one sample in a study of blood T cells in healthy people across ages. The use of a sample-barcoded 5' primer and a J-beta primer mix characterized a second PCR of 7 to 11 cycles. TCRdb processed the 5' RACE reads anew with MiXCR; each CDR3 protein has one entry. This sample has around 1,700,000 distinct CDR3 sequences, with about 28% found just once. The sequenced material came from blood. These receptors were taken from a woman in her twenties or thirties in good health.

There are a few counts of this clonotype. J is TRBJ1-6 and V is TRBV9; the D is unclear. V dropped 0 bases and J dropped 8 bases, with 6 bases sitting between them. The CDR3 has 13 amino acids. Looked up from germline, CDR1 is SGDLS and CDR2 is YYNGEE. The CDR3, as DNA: TGTGCCAGCAGCGTAGAGACCCATTCACCCCTCCACTTT. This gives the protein CASSVETHSPLHF.

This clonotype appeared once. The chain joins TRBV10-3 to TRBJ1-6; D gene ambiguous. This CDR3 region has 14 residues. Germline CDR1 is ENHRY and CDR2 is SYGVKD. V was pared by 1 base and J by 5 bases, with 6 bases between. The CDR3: CAISEWRDNSPLHF. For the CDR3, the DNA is TGTGCCATCAGTGAGTGGAGGGATAATTCACCCCTCCACTTT.

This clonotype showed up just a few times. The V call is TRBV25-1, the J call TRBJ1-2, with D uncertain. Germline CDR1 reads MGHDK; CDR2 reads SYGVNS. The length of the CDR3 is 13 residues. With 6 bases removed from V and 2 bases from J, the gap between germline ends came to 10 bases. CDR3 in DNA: TGTGCCAGCAGGTCACCGCAGAACTATGGCTACACCTTC. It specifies CASRSPQNYGYTF.

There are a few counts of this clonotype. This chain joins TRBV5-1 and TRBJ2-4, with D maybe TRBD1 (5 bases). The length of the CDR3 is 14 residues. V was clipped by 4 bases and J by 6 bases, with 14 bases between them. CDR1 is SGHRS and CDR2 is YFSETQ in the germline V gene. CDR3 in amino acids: CASSPAGHSNIQYF. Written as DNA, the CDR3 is TGCGCCAGCAGCCCAGCCGGACATTCAAACATTCAGTACTTC.

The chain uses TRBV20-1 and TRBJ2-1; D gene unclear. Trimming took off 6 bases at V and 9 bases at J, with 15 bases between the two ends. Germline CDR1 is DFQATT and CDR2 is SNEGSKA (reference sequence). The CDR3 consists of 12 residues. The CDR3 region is CSAAPVGIEQFF. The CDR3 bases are TGCAGTGCCGCCCCCGTGGGCATTGAGCAGTTCTTC.

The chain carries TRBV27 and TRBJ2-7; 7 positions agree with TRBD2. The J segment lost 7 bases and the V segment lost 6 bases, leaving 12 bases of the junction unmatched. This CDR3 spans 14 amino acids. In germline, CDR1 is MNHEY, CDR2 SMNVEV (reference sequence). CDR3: CASRRSGARLEQYF. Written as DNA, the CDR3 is TGTGCCAGCAGGCGAAGCGGGGCGCGGTTGGAGCAGTACTTC.

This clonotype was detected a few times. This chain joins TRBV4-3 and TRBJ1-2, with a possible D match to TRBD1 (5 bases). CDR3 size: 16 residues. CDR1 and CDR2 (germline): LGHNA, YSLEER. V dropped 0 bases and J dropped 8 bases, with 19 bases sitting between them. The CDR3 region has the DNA TGCGCCAGCAGCCAAGAAACGGGGCGGCGAGGGTTCGGCTACACCTTC. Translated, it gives CASSQETGRRGFGYTF.

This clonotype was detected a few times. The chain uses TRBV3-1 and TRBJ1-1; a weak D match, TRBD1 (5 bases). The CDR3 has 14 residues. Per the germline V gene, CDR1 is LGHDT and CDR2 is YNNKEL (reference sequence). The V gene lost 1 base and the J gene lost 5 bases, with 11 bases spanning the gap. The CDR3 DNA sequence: TGTGCCAGCAGCCAAGTTGGGGGAGGGACTGAAGCTTTCTTT. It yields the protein CASSQVGGGTEAFF.